These T cell receptor beta chains were read from a single sample in a study of neurological immune-mediated disorders. MiXCR, applied by TCRdb to the 5' RACE reads, yields one record per CDR3 protein. This repertoire shows some 48,000 distinct CDR3 sequences, 10% found once; its top ten account for about 20%. The sample comprised PBMCs. The origin of the receptors is a woman aged 35 to 49 with HTLV-1-associated myelopathy (HAM/TSP). The CDR3 runs from the conserved cysteine through the conserved F or W. Each record gives: D gene, clone size, V gene, J gene, CDR3 protein, CDR3 DNA. A D gene is named only where the DNA matches it firmly. A clone size is listed for some rows: how often the clone was seen (once, few, many), or a class if it is expanded.

>TRBD1|many|TRBV20-1|TRBJ2-7
CSAPAGTGGREQYF
TGCAGTGCTCCGGCCGGGACAGGGGGTCGCGAGCAGTACTTC
>NA|many|TRBV11-2|TRBJ2-1
CASSPAESYEWEQFF
TGTGCCAGCAGTCCGGCGGAATCTTACGAATGGGAGCAGTTCTTC
>TRBD2|many|TRBV12-3/TRBV12-4|TRBJ2-1
CASSLGLAGGKYNEQFF
TGTGCCAGCAGTTTAGGACTAGCGGGGGGAAAATACAATGAGCAGTTCTTC
>TRBD2|many|TRBV3-1|TRBJ2-2
CASSQDLRGSNTGELFF
TGTGCCAGCAGCCAAGATCTGCGGGGGAGCAACACCGGGGAGCTGTTTTTT
>NA|many|TRBV20-1|TRBJ2-1
CSAESGVSAQFF
TGCAGTGCGGAATCAGGGGTTTCGGCGCAGTTCTTC
>TRBD1|many|TRBV29-1|TRBJ1-2
CSAGETGYGYTF
TGCAGCGCTGGGGAGACAGGGTATGGCTACACCTTC
>NA|many|TRBV12-5|TRBJ2-3
CASGLSNTQYF
TGTGCTAGTGGTTTGAGTAATACGCAGTATTTT
>NA|many|TRBV14|TRBJ2-5
CASSQDLLGAQYF
TGTGCCAGCAGCCAAGATCTTTTGGGGGCCCAGTACTTC
>TRBD2|many|TRBV5-1|TRBJ2-7
CASSTRPGGDPPYEQYF
TGCGCCAGCAGCACCCGGCCGGGGGGGGACCCTCCCTACGAGCAGTACTTC
>NA|few|TRBV3-1|TRBJ2-1
CASSQVLNNEQFF
TGTGCCAGCAGCCAAGTGTTGAACAATGAGCAGTTCTTC
>NA|many|TRBV12-3/TRBV12-4|TRBJ2-2
CASLAGSNTGELFF
TGTGCCAGTTTGGCTGGTTCGAACACCGGGGAGCTGTTTTTT
>TRBD2|NA|TRBV4-1|TRBJ2-1
CASSHGRGGGAYNEQFF
TGCGCCAGCAGCCATGGCCGTGGTGGGGGGGCCTACAATGAGCAGTTCTTC
>NA|many|TRBV4-3|TRBJ1-2
CASSQAYKGTVGGYTF
TGCGCCAGCAGCCAAGCGTATAAAGGGACCGTAGGGGGCTACACCTTC
>NA|few|TRBV6-5|TRBJ1-2
CASSLTGYGYTF
TGTGCCAGCAGCCTTACAGGGTATGGCTACACCTTC
>NA|many|TRBV21-1|TRBJ2-1
CASSKKSLRDRGSSYNEQFF
TGTGCCAGCAGCAAAAAATCCCTCCGGGACAGGGGGAGCTCCTACAATGAGCAGTTCTTC
>NA|many|TRBV29-1|TRBJ1-2
CSVESSTNMGYTF
TGCAGCGTTGAGTCGTCCACAAATATGGGCTACACCTTC
>TRBD2|many|TRBV12-3/TRBV12-4|TRBJ2-2
CASSLFSGGTGELFF
TGTGCCAGCAGTTTATTTAGCGGGGGGACCGGGGAGCTGTTTTTT
>NA|many|TRBV29-1|TRBJ2-1
CSVPGLGNEQFF
TGCAGCGTGCCAGGGTTAGGCAATGAGCAGTTCTTC
>NA|many|TRBV5-1|TRBJ1-5
CASSPTGTNQPQHF
TGCGCCAGCAGCCCTACAGGGACCAATCAGCCCCAGCATTTT
>NA|many|TRBV18|TRBJ1-1
CASSPPSELEAFF
TGTGCCAGCTCACCACCGTCCGAACTTGAAGCTTTCTTT
>NA|many|TRBV5-1|TRBJ1-1
CASSGEGFEAFF
TGCGCCAGCAGTGGGGAGGGGTTTGAAGCTTTCTTT
>NA|many|TRBV12-3/TRBV12-4|TRBJ1-1
CASSPVLNAEAFF
TGTGCCAGCAGCCCTGTCCTCAACGCTGAAGCTTTCTTT
>NA|many|TRBV7-9|TRBJ2-1
CASSKGQFNEQFF
TGTGCCAGCAGCAAAGGACAGTTCAATGAGCAGTTCTTC
>NA|NA|TRBV7-9|TRBJ1-1
CASSLDVNTEAFF
TGTGCCAGCAGCTTAGATGTGAACACTGAAGCTTTCTTT
>NA|many|TRBV29-1|TRBJ1-2
CSVGGQTNYGYTF
TGCAGCGTCGGCGGACAGACTAACTATGGCTACACCTTC
>NA|many|TRBV20-1|TRBJ2-6
CSARPFGANVLTF
TGCAGTGCACGACCATTTGGGGCCAACGTCCTGACTTTC
>NA|NA|TRBV30|TRBJ2-4
CAWTLLAKNIQYF
TGTGCCTGGACTCTGTTAGCCAAAAACATTCAGTACTTC
>NA|many|TRBV19|TRBJ2-1
CASSIRNEQFF
TGTGCCAGTAGTATACGCAATGAGCAGTTCTTC
>TRBD1|many|TRBV5-1|TRBJ2-1
CASSLEPGQGSYNEQFF
TGCGCCAGCAGCTTGGAACCGGGACAGGGGTCCTACAATGAGCAGTTCTTC